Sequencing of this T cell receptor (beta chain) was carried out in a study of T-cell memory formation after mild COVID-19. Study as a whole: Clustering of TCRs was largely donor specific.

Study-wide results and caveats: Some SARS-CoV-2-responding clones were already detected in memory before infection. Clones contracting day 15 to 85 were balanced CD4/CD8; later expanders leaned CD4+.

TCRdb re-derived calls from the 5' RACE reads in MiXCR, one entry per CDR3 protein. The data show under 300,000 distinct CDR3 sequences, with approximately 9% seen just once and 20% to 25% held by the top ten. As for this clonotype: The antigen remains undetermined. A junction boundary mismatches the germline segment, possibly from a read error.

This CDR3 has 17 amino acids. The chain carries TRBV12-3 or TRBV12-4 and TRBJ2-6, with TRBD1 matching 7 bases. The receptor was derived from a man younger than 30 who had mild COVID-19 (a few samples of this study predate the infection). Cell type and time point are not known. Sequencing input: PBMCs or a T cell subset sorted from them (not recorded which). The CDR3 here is CASRLGQAYSGANVLTF. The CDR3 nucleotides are TGTGCCAGCAGGTTAGGACAGGCTTACTCTGGGGCCAACGTCCTGACTTTC.